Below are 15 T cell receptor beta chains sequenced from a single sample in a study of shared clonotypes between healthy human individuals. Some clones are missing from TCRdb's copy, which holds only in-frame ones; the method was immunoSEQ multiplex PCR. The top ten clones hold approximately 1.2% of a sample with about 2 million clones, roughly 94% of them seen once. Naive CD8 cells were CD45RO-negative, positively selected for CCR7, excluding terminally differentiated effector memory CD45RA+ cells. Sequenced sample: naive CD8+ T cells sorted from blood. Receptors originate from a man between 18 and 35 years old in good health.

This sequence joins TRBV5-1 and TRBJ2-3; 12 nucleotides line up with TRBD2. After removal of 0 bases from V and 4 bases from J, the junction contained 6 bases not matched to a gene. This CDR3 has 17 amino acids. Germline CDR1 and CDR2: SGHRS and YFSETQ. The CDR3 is CASSLAPSGRASDTQYF. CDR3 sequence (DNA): TGCGCCAGCAGCTTGGCACCTAGCGGGAGGGCTTCAGATACGCAGTATTTT.

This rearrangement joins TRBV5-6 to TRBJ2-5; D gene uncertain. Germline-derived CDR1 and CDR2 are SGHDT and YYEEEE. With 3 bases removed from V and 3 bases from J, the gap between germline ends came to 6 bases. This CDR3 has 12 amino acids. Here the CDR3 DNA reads TGTGCCAGCAGCTGGGAAGAAGAGACCCAGTACTTC. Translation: CASSWEEETQYF.

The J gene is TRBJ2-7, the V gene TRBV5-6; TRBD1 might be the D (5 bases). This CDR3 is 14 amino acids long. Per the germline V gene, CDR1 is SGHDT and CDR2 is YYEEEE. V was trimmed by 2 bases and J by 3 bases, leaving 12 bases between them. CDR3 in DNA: TGTGCCAGCAGCTTATATGACAGCTACTACGAGCAGTACTTC. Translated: CASSLYDSYYEQYF.

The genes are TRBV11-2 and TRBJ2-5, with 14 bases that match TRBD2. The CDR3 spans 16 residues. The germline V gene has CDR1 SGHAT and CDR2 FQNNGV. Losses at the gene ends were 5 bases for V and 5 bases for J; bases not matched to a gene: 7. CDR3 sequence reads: CASSQGLAGEGETQYF. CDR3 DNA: TGTGCCAGCAGCCAGGGACTAGCGGGAGAAGGCGAGACCCAGTACTTC.

CDR3 amino acids: CASSGVAGGKDTQYF. In DNA, the CDR3 is TGCGCCAGCAGTGGTGTAGCGGGGGGGAAAGATACGCAGTATTTT. The chain links TRBV10-1 to TRBJ2-3; 11 bases line up with TRBD2. The CDR3 has 15 residues. The germline gives CDR1 WNHNN, CDR2 SYGVQD (reference sequence). V dropped 4 bases and J dropped 5; count of bases not matched to a gene: 5.

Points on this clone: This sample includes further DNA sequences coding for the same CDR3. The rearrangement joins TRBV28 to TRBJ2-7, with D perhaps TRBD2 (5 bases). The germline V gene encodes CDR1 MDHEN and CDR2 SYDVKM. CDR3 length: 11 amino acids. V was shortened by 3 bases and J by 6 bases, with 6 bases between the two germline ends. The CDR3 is CASSFGGEQYF. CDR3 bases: TGTGCCAGCAGTTTTGGAGGCGAGCAGTACTTC. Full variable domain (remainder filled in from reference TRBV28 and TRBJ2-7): DVKVTQSSRYLVKRTGEKVFLECVQDMDHENMFWYRQDPGLGLRLIYFSYDVKMKEKGDIPEGYSVSREKKERFSLILESASTNQTSMYLCASSFGGEQYFGPGTRLTVT.

The CDR3 protein is CASSGGWSDEQFF. The CDR3 DNA sequence: TGTGCCAGCAGCGGCGGTTGGAGCGATGAGCAGTTCTTC. The chain carries TRBV9 and TRBJ2-1; D is unclear. CDR1 and CDR2 (germline): SGDLS, YYNGEE. V lost 3 bases and J 8 bases, leaving 12 bases between the germline ends. The CDR3 consists of 13 residues.

The chain's CDR3 is CASSQSGLAPYEQYF. The CDR3 DNA follows: TGCGCCAGCAGCCAATCAGGACTAGCGCCCTACGAGCAGTACTTC. This chain joins TRBV4-1 and TRBJ2-7, with 9 bases identical to TRBD2. CDR3 size: 15 residues. Germline values: CDR1 MGHRA, CDR2 YSYEKL. V shed 2 bases, J shed 2 bases, and the junction held 4 bases outside the gene matches.

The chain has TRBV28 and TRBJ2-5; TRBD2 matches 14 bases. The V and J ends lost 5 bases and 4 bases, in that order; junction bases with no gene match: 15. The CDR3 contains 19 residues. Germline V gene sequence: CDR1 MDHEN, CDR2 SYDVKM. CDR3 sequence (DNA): TGTGCCAGCAGTCCGCCCGGGACTAGCGGGGGCCTAGTAGGAGAGACCCAGTACTTC. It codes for CASSPPGTSGGLVGETQYF.

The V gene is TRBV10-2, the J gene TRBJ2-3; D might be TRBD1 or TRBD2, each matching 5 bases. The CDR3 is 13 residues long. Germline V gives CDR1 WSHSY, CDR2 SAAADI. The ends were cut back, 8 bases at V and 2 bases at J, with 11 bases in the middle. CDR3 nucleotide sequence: TGCGCCAGCTCGGGGCCAGCCACAGATACGCAGTATTTT. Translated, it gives CASSGPATDTQYF.

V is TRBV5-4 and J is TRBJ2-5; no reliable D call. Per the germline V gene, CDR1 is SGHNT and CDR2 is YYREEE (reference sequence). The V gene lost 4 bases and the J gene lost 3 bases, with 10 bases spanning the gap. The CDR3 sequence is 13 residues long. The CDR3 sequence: CASSEPIEETQYF. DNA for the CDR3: TGTGCCAGCAGCGAGCCGATAGAAGAGACCCAGTACTTC.

This chain's CDR3 is CASSLVRLKDEQYF. The CDR3 bases are TGTGCCAGCAGCTTGGTCCGGTTAAAGGACGAGCAGTACTTC. The chain couples TRBV5-8 to TRBJ2-7, with unresolved D. Trimming took off 0 bases at V and 5 bases at J, with 12 bases between the two ends. Germline V gene lookup returns CDR1 SGHTS and CDR2 YDEGEE. CDR3 length: 14 residues.

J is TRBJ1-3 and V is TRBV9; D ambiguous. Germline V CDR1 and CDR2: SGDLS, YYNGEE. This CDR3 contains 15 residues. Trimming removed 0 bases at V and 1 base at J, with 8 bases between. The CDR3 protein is CASSVDGKSGNTIYF. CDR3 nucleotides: TGTGCCAGCAGCGTAGACGGTAAATCTGGAAACACCATATATTTT. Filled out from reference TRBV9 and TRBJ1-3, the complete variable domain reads DSGVTQTPKHLITATGQRVTLRCSPRSGDLSVYWYQQSLDQGLQFLIQYYNGEERAKGNILERFSAQQFPDLHSELNLSSLELGDSALYFCASSVDGKSGNTIYFGEGSWLTVV.

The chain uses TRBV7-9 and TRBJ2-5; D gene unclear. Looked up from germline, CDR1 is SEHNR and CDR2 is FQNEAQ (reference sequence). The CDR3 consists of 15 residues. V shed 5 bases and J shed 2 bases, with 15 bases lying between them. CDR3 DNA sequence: TGTGCCAGCAGCCACCGTCTCAACCCACAAGAGACCCAGTACTTC. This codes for CASSHRLNPQETQYF.

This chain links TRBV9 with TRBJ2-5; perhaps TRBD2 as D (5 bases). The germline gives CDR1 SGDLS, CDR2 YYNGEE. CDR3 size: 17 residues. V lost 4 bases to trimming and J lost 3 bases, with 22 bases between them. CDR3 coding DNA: TGTGCCAGCAGCTCCCCTAGAGCGGCAGGACCGGAAGAGACCCAGTACTTC. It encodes CASSSPRAAGPEETQYF.